The rows below give T cell receptor beta chains drawn from one sample of a study of early T cells in non-severe SARS-CoV-2 infection. TCRdb itself ran the 5' RACE reads through MiXCR, one entry per CDR3 protein. Altogether tens of thousands of distinct CDR3 sequences are present, more than 13% being singletons, with the ten largest covering approximately 11%. The sample comprised whole blood. Receptors originate from an adult who was a healthcare worker with PCR-confirmed SARS-CoV-2 infection or an uninfected control (not recorded which). CDR3s include the opening cysteine and the closing phenylalanine or tryptophan. A D gene is named only where the DNA matches it firmly. Clone size, where shown, is once, few, many, or a class for clones that have expanded.

CDR3 DNA,CDR3 protein,clone size,D gene,V gene,J gene
TGTGCCAGCAACAGACAGGGGGTAGAAACTGAAGCTTTCTTT,CASNRQGVETEAFF,few,TRBD1,TRBV6-2/TRBV6-3,TRBJ1-1
TGTGCCAGCAGCATTCAAGGGACAGGGGGAGAAAAACTGTTTTTT,CASSIQGTGGEKLFF,few,TRBD1,TRBV6-6,TRBJ1-4
TGTGCCAGCAGTCCTCCGGGACAGGGGAGCAATCAGCCCCAGCATTTT,CASSPPGQGSNQPQHF,many,TRBD1,TRBV28,TRBJ1-5
TGTGTCAGCTCGCCTAATTATAATTCACCCCTCCACTTT,CVSSPNYNSPLHF,few,.,TRBV18,TRBJ1-6
TGCGCCAGCAGCCTCGGGACAGGGGGCTACACCGGGGAGCTGTTTTTT,CASSLGTGGYTGELFF,.,TRBD1,TRBV4-3,TRBJ2-2
TGTGCCTGGAGTGTAGGATTGGTGAAGGATACGCAGTATTTT,CAWSVGLVKDTQYF,few,.,TRBV30,TRBJ2-3
TGCGCCAGCAGCTTGTTGACTGCCCGAGGGGAGCTGTTTTTT,CASSLLTARGELFF,.,.,TRBV5-1,TRBJ2-2
TGTGCCAGCAGTTACTCGAGACAGGAGGGCACTGAAGCTTTCTTT,CASSYSRQEGTEAFF,few,.,TRBV6-5,TRBJ1-1
TGCAGCTATTGGGGCGGTGAGACCCAGTACTTC,CSYWGGETQYF,.,.,TRBV29-1,TRBJ2-5
TGCAGCGTCTCTGATAACTATGGCTACACCTTC,CSVSDNYGYTF,.,.,TRBV29-1,TRBJ1-2
TGTGCCAGCAGTTACTCGGGGGAAGAAGCTTTCTTT,CASSYSGEEAFF,many,.,TRBV6-6,TRBJ1-1
TGTGCTAGTGCCCAGGGGACCGGCGGGGAGCTGTTTTTT,CASAQGTGGELFF,few,.,TRBV12-5,TRBJ2-2
TGCGCCAGCAGCTTGGAGGGCAGGGTCAGCTCCTACGAGCAGTACTTC,CASSLEGRVSSYEQYF,few,.,TRBV5-1,TRBJ2-7
TGTGCCAGCAGTGTCGGCCAGGGGCTTTTAGAAAAACTGTTTTTT,CASSVGQGLLEKLFF,many,.,TRBV6-1,TRBJ1-4
TGTGCCAGCAGTCCATCCCTTTTACGAGACAATGAGCAGTTCTTC,CASSPSLLRDNEQFF,few,.,TRBV6-2/TRBV6-3,TRBJ2-1
TGTGCCAGCTCACCACCGGGGAACTATGGCTACACCTTC,CASSPPGNYGYTF,few,.,TRBV18,TRBJ1-2
TGTGCCAGCAGTTTGGGCTGGATCTACGAGCAGTACTTC,CASSLGWIYEQYF,.,.,TRBV28,TRBJ2-7
TGTGCCAGTCTACGTGGGGGGGCAAGGGAAGCTTTCTTT,CASLRGGAREAFF,.,.,TRBV21-1,TRBJ1-1
TGTGCCAGCAGCCGAACGGAGGCCACTGAAGCTTTCTTT,CASSRTEATEAFF,many,.,TRBV7-9,TRBJ1-1
TGCGCCAGCAGCTTGTTACAGGGGACCATCGGTGAGCAGTTCTTC,CASSLLQGTIGEQFF,few,TRBD1,TRBV5-1,TRBJ2-1
TGTGCCAGCAGCTTAGAGGGCGGGGGGCGAAACACAGATACGCAGTATTTT,CASSLEGGGRNTDTQYF,few,TRBD2,TRBV7-2,TRBJ2-3
TGCAGCGTTCCACGGACAGCGGACCTCTATGGCTACACCTTC,CSVPRTADLYGYTF,.,.,TRBV29-1,TRBJ1-2
TGTGCCAGCAGGCCAGAGGGGGGACGAGCGAACACCATATATTTT,CASRPEGGRANTIYF,few,.,TRBV6-5,TRBJ1-3
TGCAGCGTCGAGGACTACAATGAGCAGTTCTTC,CSVEDYNEQFF,few,.,TRBV29-1,TRBJ2-1
TGTGCCAGCAGCTTATGGTCCGCCCAGGGTAATGAGCAGTTCTTC,CASSLWSAQGNEQFF,few,.,TRBV7-3,TRBJ2-1
TGTGCCAGCAGCTTTCAGGACTCCTACAATGAGCAGTTCTTC,CASSFQDSYNEQFF,few,.,TRBV7-9,TRBJ2-1
TGCAGTGCTAGAATGGGCAATCAGCCCCAGCATTTT,CSARMGNQPQHF,many,.,TRBV20-1,TRBJ1-5
TGTGCCAGCAGTTTACGGGAGCCCAGGGATACGCAGTATTTT,CASSLREPRDTQYF,few,.,TRBV27,TRBJ2-3
TGTGCCACCAGCAGAGATTCCGTGGTAGCGGGGAACACAGATACGCAGTATTTT,CATSRDSVVAGNTDTQYF,.,TRBD2,TRBV15,TRBJ2-3
TGTGCCAGCAGCCAAAGAGGGTCGAACACTGAAGCTTTCTTT,CASSQRGSNTEAFF,few,.,TRBV14,TRBJ1-1
TGTGCCAGCAGCACGGACAGGGCGCTGTCTGGATACGCAGTATTT,CASSTDRALSGYAVF,.,TRBD1,TRBV7-9,TRBJ2-3
TGTGCCAGCAGTTCACCAGGGGCGAAAGGTGAAAAACTGTTTTTT,CASSSPGAKGEKLFF,.,.,TRBV27,TRBJ1-4
TGTGCCTGGAGCGTTCAGGGGGCCTACGAGCAGTACTTC,CAWSVQGAYEQYF,few,TRBD1,TRBV30,TRBJ2-7
TGTGCCAGCAGCTCCACGACTGGACACAATGAGCAGTTCTTC,CASSSTTGHNEQFF,few,.,TRBV7-9,TRBJ2-1
TGTGCAAGTCGACATAACGCACCGGGACAGGGGGTTAAAACCTACGAGCAGTACTTC,CASRHNAPGQGVKTYEQYF,.,.,TRBV12-2,TRBJ2-7
TGTGCCAGCAGCTTGTACCTCATAGCGGGGCGCTCCTACAATGAGCAGTTCTTC,CASSLYLIAGRSYNEQFF,.,TRBD2,TRBV5-4,TRBJ2-1
TGTGCCAGCAGCTTCAGGGGGGGTGATATCAATGAGCAGTTCTTC,CASSFRGGDINEQFF,.,.,TRBV11-2,TRBJ2-1
TGTGCCAGCAGTCCCTTCTCGCTAGCGGGGGGGGACAATGAGCAGTTCTTC,CASSPFSLAGGDNEQFF,many,TRBD2,TRBV12-3/TRBV12-4,TRBJ2-1
TGCGCCAGCAGTGGGACCGGGACAGGGGGAGATGAAAAACTGTTTTTT,CASSGTGTGGDEKLFF,.,TRBD1,TRBV10-2,TRBJ1-4
TGTGCCAGCAGTGAAGTAGCGGGGGGGCCAGATACGCAGTATTTT,CASSEVAGGPDTQYF,many,TRBD2,TRBV6-1,TRBJ2-3
TGCAGCGTTGGGAGAGATATCAATGAGCAGTTCTTC,CSVGRDINEQFF,few,.,TRBV29-1,TRBJ2-1
TGCGCCAGCAGCCAAGGAGGGGGACCCCAGGAGACCCAGTACTTC,CASSQGGGPQETQYF,.,.,TRBV4-1,TRBJ2-5
TGTGCCAGCAGTTTAGCACCGACACGCTCCTACGGGCAGTACTTC,CASSLAPTRSYGQYF,.,.,TRBV12-3/TRBV12-4,TRBJ2-7
TGTGCCAGCAGCACCGGGCTGCACTTTGGCTACACCTTC,CASSTGLHFGYTF,.,.,TRBV28,TRBJ1-2
TGTGCCAGCCTAACCCTCAGTCAGGGACCAGATACGCAGTATTTT,CASLTLSQGPDTQYF,many,.,TRBV7-9,TRBJ2-3
TGTGCCAGCAGGGGTAGCGGGGTCACCGGGGAGCTGTTTTTT,CASRGSGVTGELFF,.,TRBD2,TRBV28,TRBJ2-2
TGTGCCAGCAGTCCGAATACCGGGCTACTCTACACCTTC,CASSPNTGLLYTF,few,.,TRBV12-3/TRBV12-4,TRBJ1-2
TGTGCCAGCAGCGTTACCGGGACAGGCTATGGCTACACCTTC,CASSVTGTGYGYTF,many,TRBD1,TRBV7-3,TRBJ1-2
TGTGCCAGCAGCGGGGGGATAAACACAGATACGCAGTATTTT,CASSGGINTDTQYF,.,.,TRBV7-2,TRBJ2-3
TGTGCCAGCAGCATTCCTTCTCGGAATACGCAGTATTTT,CASSIPSRNTQYF,.,.,TRBV5-6,TRBJ2-3
TGTGCCAGCAGCACCCGACAGGGAACTGGCTATGGCTACACCTTC,CASSTRQGTGYGYTF,.,TRBD1,TRBV9,TRBJ1-2
TGCAGTGCTACTTTTTGGAAAGGCTACACCTTC,CSATFWKGYTF,.,.,TRBV20-1,TRBJ1-2
TGTGCCAGCAGCTTAAGCAGTAAGGCTTCACCCCTCCACTTT,CASSLSSKASPLHF,.,.,TRBV7-2,TRBJ1-6
TGTGCCAGCAGCAAGGAGATTCCGGACAGGGGGTTTTCCTCGACTAATGAAAAACTGTTTTTT,CASSKEIPDRGFSSTNEKLFF,few,TRBD1,TRBV14,TRBJ1-4
TGCAGTGCTAGCACTCTAGCGGGGGTCGGGGAGACCCAGTACTTC,CSASTLAGVGETQYF,.,TRBD2,TRBV20-1,TRBJ2-5
TGTGCCAGCAGCCGACTAACGACAGGGACCACTGAAGCTTTCTTT,CASSRLTTGTTEAFF,.,TRBD1,TRBV7-9,TRBJ1-1
TGTGCCAGCAGTGAAGCACTTGTTTTGGGTAATTCAGATACGCAGTATTTT,CASSEALVLGNSDTQYF,few,.,TRBV6-1,TRBJ2-3